This T cell receptor beta chain stems from a study of response to subunit inactivated influenza vaccine. Study observations and caveats: Each seasonal influenza vaccination, the authors suggested, recruits few new T cells.

Ten or more counts support this clonotype. What it binds is unknown. The V gene end was trimmed by 5 bases and the J gene end by 3 bases; junction bases not matched to a gene: 8. The CDR3 is 16 amino acids. TCRdb analysed the RT-PCR reads with MiXCR anew, one entry per CDR3 protein. Among almost 250,000 distinct CDR3 sequences listed, 10% to 15% were seen once. This clonotype was sampled from a man aged 45 to 65 who received an inactivated influenza vaccine. The chain employs TRBV12-3 or TRBV12-4 and TRBJ2-3, with 10 bases aligning to TRBD1. The sequences come from non-naive T cells sorted from PBMCs, collected approximately 15 days before vaccination. CDR3 residues: CASSGGDRGTTDTQYF. CDR3 DNA: TGTGCCAGCAGTGGAGGGGACAGGGGCACAACAGATACGCAGTATTTT.